The T cell receptor beta chain described here comes from a study of patients and donors after allogeneic stem cell transplantation. This clonotype was counted between two and nine times. MiXCR, applied by TCRdb to the RT-PCR reads, yields one record per CDR3 protein. The sample consists of 900,000 to 1,000,000 distinct CDR3 sequences, roughly 17% of them appearing once. The germline gives CDR1 ENHRY, CDR2 SYGVKD. This CDR3 is 17 amino acids long. The V and J ends lost 2 bases and 7 bases, in that order; junction bases with no gene match: 15. The origin of this receptor is a human donor who was either an allogeneic HSCT recipient or a stem cell or donor lymphocyte infusion donor (not recorded which). It is not recorded whose cells these are; they may come from a transplant donor. Sequenced sample: blood, either unsorted or a sorted T cell fraction (not recorded which). The chain carries TRBV10-3 and TRBJ2-7; 9 bases are shared with TRBD1. The CDR3 loop reads CAISEVVPGQGFYEQYF. CDR3 nucleotide sequence: TGTGCCATCAGTGAGGTGGTACCCGGACAGGGGTTTTATGAGCAGTACTTC.